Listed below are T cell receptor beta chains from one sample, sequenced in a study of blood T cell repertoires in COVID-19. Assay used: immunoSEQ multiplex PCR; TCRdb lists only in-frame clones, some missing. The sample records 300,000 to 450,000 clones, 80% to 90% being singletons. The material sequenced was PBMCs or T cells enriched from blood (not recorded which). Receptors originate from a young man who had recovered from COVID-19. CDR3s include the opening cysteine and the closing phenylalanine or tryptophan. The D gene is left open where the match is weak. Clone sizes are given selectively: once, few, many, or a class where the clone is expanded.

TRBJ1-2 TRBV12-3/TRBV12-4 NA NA CASSSPPGGYTF TGTGCCAGCAGTTCCCCCCCGGGTGGCTACACCTTC
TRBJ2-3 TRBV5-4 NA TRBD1 CASSPWTGNTDTQYF TGTGCCAGCAGCCCCTGGACAGGAAACACAGATACGCAGTATTTT
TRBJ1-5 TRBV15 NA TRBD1 CATSRDRTGGQPQHF TGTGCCACCAGCAGAGATCGGACAGGGGGGCAGCCCCAGCATTTT
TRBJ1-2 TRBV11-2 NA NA CASSPTIGATGYGYTF TGTGCCAGCAGCCCCACCATAGGGGCCACGGGCTATGGCTACACCTTC
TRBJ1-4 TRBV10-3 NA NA CAIRDTATNEKLFF TGTGCCATCAGAGACACAGCAACTAATGAAAAACTGTTTTTT
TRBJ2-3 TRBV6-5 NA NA CASSWLGGDTQYF TGTGCCAGCAGTTGGTTAGGCGGGGATACGCAGTATTTT
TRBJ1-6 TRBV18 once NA CASSPEWAAPLHF TGTGCCAGCTCACCAGAATGGGCCGCACCCCTCCACTTT
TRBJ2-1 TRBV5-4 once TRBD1 CASSWTGGRYNEQFF TGTGCCAGCAGCTGGACAGGGGGCCGGTACAATGAGCAGTTCTTC
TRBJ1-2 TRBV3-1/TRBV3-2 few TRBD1 CASSQGTGYGYGYTF TGTGCCAGCAGCCAAGGGACAGGGTACGGCTATGGCTACACCTTC
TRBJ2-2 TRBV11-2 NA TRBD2 CASSLSILAGSNTGELFF TGTGCCAGCAGCTTAAGCATCCTAGCGGGTTCGAACACCGGGGAGCTGTTTTTT
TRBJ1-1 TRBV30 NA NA CAWTEQANTEAFF TGTGCCTGGACTGAGCAAGCGAACACTGAAGCTTTCTTT
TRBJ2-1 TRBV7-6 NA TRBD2 CASSLEAGGGNNEQFF TGTGCCAGCAGCCTAGAAGCGGGGGGAGGAAACAATGAGCAGTTCTTC
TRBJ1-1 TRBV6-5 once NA CASSYGGRGRTEAFF TGTGCCAGCAGTTACGGGGGGAGGGGAAGAACTGAAGCTTTCTTT
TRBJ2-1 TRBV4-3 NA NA CASSRSSYNEQFF TGCGCCAGCAGCCGTAGCTCCTACAATGAGCAGTTCTTC
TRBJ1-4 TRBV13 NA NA CASSLLGEGEKLFF TGTGCCAGCAGCCTCCTCGGGGAGGGTGAAAAACTGTTTTTT
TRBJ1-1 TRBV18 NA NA CASSPRWRSGRQELYGEAFF TGTGCCAGCTCACCAAGGTGGAGAAGTGGACGACAGGAACTATATGGTGAAGCTTTCTTT
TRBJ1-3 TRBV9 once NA CASSDGQSSGNTIYF TGTGCCAGCAGCGACGGACAGAGCTCTGGAAACACCATATATTTT
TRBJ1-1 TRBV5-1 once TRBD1 CASSYRTGDTEAFF TGCGCCAGCAGCTACCGGACAGGCGACACTGAAGCTTTCTTT
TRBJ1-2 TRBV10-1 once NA CASSESIGSGFYGYTF TGCGCCAGCAGTGAGTCGATAGGGAGCGGATTCTATGGCTACACCTTC
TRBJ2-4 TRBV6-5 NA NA CASSYTGKSANIQYF TGTGCCAGCAGTTACACAGGGAAGTCGGCGAACATTCAGTACTTC
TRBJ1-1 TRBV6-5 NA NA CASSISLSNTEAFF TGTGCCAGCAGTATATCTTTGTCGAACACTGAAGCTTTCTTT
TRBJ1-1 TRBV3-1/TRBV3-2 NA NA CASSPYPGTEAFF TGTGCCAGCAGCCCTTACCCGGGTACTGAAGCTTTCTTT
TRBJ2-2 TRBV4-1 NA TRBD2 CASSPGSLAVTGELFF TGCGCCAGCAGCCCTGGTAGCCTAGCGGTAACCGGGGAGCTGTTTTTT
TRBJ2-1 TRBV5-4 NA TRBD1 CASSKSGQGEDEQFF TGTGCCAGCAGCAAGTCAGGACAGGGGGAGGATGAGCAGTTCTTC
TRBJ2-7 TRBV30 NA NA CAWSVVAYEQYF TGTGCCTGGAGTGTTGTAGCCTACGAGCAGTACTTC
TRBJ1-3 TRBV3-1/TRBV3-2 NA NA CASSPYMSSGNTIYF TGTGCCAGCAGCCCTTATATGAGCTCTGGAAACACCATATATTTT
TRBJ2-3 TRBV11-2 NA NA CASSLSGGTDTQYF TGTGCCAGCAGCTTGAGTGGAGGCACAGATACGCAGTATTTT
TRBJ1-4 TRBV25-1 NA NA CASRGDNEKLFF TGTGCCAGCAGAGGGGATAATGAAAAACTGTTTTTT
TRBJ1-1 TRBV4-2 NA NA CASSQNPPGSTYTEAFF TGTGCCAGCAGCCAAAACCCCCCGGGGTCAACGTACACTGAAGCTTTCTTT